The clone carrying this T cell receptor (beta chain) occurred many times. TCRdb re-clonotyped the PCR reads via MiXCR. The sample consists of around 16,000 clones, around 13% of them appearing once. Every patient underwent thyroid surgery untreated. This specimen belongs to a study of metastatic and nonmetastatic thyroid tumors. CDR1 is SGHNT and CDR2 is YENEEA in the germline V gene. V was pared by 1 base and J by 2 bases, with 7 bases between. This CDR3 is built from 14 residues. This clonotype originated in a female donor with papillary thyroid cancer or a benign thyroid nodule (not recorded which). Some clones in this sample may be carry-over from other donors' samples. Sequencing used blood. V gene TRBV11-3 combines with J gene TRBJ2-3; D is uncertain. The CDR3 loop is CASSLGSATDTQYF. CDR3 coding DNA: TGTGCCAGCAGCTTAGGATCAGCCACAGATACGCAGTATTTT.